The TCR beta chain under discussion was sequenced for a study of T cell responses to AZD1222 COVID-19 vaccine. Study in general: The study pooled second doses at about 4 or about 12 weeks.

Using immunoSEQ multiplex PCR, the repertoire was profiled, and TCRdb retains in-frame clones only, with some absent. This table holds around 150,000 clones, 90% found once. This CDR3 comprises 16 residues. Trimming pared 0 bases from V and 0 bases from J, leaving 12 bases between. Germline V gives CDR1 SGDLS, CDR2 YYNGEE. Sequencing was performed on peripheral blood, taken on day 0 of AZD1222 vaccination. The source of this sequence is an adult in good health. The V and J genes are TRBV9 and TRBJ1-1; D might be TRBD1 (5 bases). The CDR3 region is CASSVVEGLLNTEAFF. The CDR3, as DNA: TGTGCCAGCAGCGTAGTCGAGGGACTCCTGAACACTGAAGCTTTCTTT. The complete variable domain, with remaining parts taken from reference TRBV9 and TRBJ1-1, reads DSGVTQTPKHLITATGQRVTLRCSPRSGDLSVYWYQQSLDQGLQFLIQYYNGEERAKGNILERFSAQQFPDLHSELNLSSLELGDSALYFCASSVVEGLLNTEAFFGQGTRLTVV.